The source of this TCR beta chain is a study of shared clonotypes between healthy human individuals. Profiled with immunoSEQ multiplex PCR; TCRdb holds only in-frame clones, not every one. Of around 2,100,000 clones listed, about 95% were seen once; the top ten hold 1.2%. Trimming removed 1 base at V and 0 bases at J, with 11 bases between. CDR3 length equals 15 residues. CDR1 and CDR2 (germline): GTSNPN, SVGIG (reference sequence). Naive CD8 cells comprised CD45RO-negative, CCR7-positively selected cells, excluding terminally differentiated effector memory CD45RA+ cells. The clonotype was recovered from a young man in good health. The specimen was naive CD8+ T cells sorted from blood. The chain combines TRBV30 with TRBJ2-3; D is possibly TRBD2 (5 bases). CDR3 DNA sequence: TGTGCCTGGAGTGCTGGGGAGACTAGCACAGATACGCAGTATTTT. It translates to CAWSAGETSTDTQYF.